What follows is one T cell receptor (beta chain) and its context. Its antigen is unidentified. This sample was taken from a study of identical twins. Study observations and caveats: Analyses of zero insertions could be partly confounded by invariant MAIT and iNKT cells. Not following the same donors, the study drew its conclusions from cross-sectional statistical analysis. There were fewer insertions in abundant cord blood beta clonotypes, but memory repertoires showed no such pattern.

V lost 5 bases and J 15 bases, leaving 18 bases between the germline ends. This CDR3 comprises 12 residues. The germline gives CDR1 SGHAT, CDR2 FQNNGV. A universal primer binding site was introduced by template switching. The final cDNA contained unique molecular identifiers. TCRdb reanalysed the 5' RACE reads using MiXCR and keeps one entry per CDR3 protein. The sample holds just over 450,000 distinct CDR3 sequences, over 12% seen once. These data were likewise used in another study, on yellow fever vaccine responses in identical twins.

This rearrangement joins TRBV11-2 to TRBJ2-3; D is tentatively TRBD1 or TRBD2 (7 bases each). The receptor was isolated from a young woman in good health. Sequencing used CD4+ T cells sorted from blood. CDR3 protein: CASSQGGPSGYF. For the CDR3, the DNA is TGTGCCAGCAGCCAGGGGGGACCTAGCGGCTATTTT.